A single sample is the source of the 9 T cell receptor beta chains below, sequenced in a study of blood T cell repertoires in COVID-19. The table came from immunoSEQ multiplex PCR; TCRdb's copy has only in-frame clones and leaves some out. Of about 210,000 clones in the sample, 84% were seen once. Sequencing input: PBMCs or T cells enriched from blood (not recorded which). All receptors come from a woman in her twenties or thirties who had been exposed to COVID-19.

The J gene is TRBJ2-6, the V gene TRBV19; 7 bases line up with TRBD2. The trim removed 11 bases at V and 0 bases at J, leaving 1 base unmatched. The germline CDR1 and CDR2 sequences are LNHDA and SQIVND (reference sequence). This CDR3 has 13 residues. The CDR3 sequence is CAGGVSGANVLTF. The CDR3 nucleotides read TGTGCCGGGGGGGTCTCTGGGGCCAACGTCCTGACTTTC.

This rearrangement joins TRBV10-1 to TRBJ2-7, with TRBD2 matching over 7 bases. The germline V gene has CDR1 WNHNN and CDR2 SYGVQD (reference sequence). Trimming took 0 bases from V and 6 from J; bases not matched to a gene: 2. This CDR3 has 13 residues. The CDR3 DNA sequence: TGCGCCAGCAGTGAGTCTCCGGGGGGCGAGCAGTACTTC. Protein sequence: CASSESPGGEQYF.

The count of this clone is one. The chain carries TRBV7-2 and TRBJ2-5; 12 bases agree with TRBD2. CDR3 length equals 15 residues. Germline assignment: CDR1 SGHTA and CDR2 FQGNSA. V lost 5 bases to trimming and J lost 4 bases; unmatched junction nucleotides: 5. CDR3 nucleotides: TGTGCCAGCAGCGGTAGACTAGCGGGGGTAGAGACCCAGTACTTC. Amino acid sequence: CASSGRLAGVETQYF.

The rearrangement links TRBV7-3 to TRBJ2-5; D call uncertain. The CDR3 length is 13 residues. Trimming removed 4 bases from V and 4 bases from J, with 10 bases in between. Looked up from germline, CDR1 is SGHTA and CDR2 is FQGTGA. The chain's CDR3 is CASSSSQAETQYF. The CDR3 coding sequence is TGTGCCAGCAGCTCGAGCCAGGCAGAGACCCAGTACTTC. The full variable domain, completed using reference TRBV7-3 and TRBJ2-5, is GAGVSQTPSNKVTEKGKYVELRCDPISGHTALYWYRQSLGQGPEFLIYFQGTGAADDSGLPNDRFFAVRPEGSVSTLKIQRTERGDSAVYLCASSSSQAETQYFGPGTRLLVL.

This chain links TRBV10-2 with TRBJ1-1; tentatively, D is TRBD1 (5 bases). This CDR3 has 14 residues. The germline V and J ends were trimmed by 2 bases and 4 bases, with 11 bases remaining between them. CDR1 and CDR2 from the germline V gene are WSHSY and SAAADI. CDR3 nucleotides: TGCGCCAGCAGTGAGCGGTGGGGCTTCACTGAAGCTTTCTTT. Translation gives CASSERWGFTEAFF.

In its sample, this clone was seen many times. This chain connects TRBV6-1 to TRBJ1-5; 8 bases fit TRBD1. V dropped 10 bases and J dropped 4; count of bases not matched to a gene: 6. The CDR3 spans 13 residues. Per the germline V gene, CDR1 is MNHNS and CDR2 is SASEGT. CDR3 bases: TGTGCCACGGGACAGGCTGAAAATCAGCCCCAGCATTTT. Protein sequence: CATGQAENQPQHF.

This clone was seen more than once but under ten times. The chain joins TRBV30 to TRBJ2-2, with TRBD1 identical over 7 bases. Germline-derived CDR1 and CDR2 are GTSNPN and SVGIG (reference sequence). There are 14 residues in the CDR3. After removal of 2 bases from V and 5 bases from J, the junction contained 5 bases not matched to a gene. The CDR3 nucleotides are TGTGCCTGGAGTTTTCAGGGGGAGACCGGGGAGCTGTTTTTT. This translates into CAWSFQGETGELFF.

V is TRBV28 and J is TRBJ1-1, with TRBD1 identical over 7 bases. The germline V gene encodes CDR1 MDHEN and CDR2 SYDVKM. The V and J ends lost 6 bases and 4 bases, in that order; junction bases with no gene match: 11. This CDR3 spans 15 amino acids. The CDR3 spells CASRSQGIGRTEAFF. The DNA for the CDR3 is TGTGCCAGCAGATCACAGGGGATCGGACGCACTGAAGCTTTCTTT.

The V gene is TRBV20-1, the J gene TRBJ1-1, with 12 bases aligning to TRBD1. Unmatched junction bases numbered 13, after V lost 3 bases and J lost 11 bases. CDR3 size: 15 residues. In germline, CDR1 is DFQATT, CDR2 SNEGSKA (reference sequence). CDR3 region: CSASKIVGTGGSAFF. In DNA, the CDR3 is TGCAGTGCTAGTAAGATTGTCGGGACAGGGGGCTCGGCTTTCTTT.